There are a few counts of the clone carrying this T cell receptor beta chain. As it was prepared, the TCRbeta library received unique molecular identifiers. Each CDR3 protein gets one entry after TCRdb re-called the PCR reads with MiXCR. Counted here are some 640,000 distinct CDR3 sequences, over 15% occurring once; the ten biggest clones make up over 0.95%. This specimen belongs to a study of T-cell reconstitution after alpha-beta-depleted transplantation in children. V was cut by 3 bases and J by 1 base, with 7 bases left in between. Germline CDR1 reads SGHVS; CDR2 reads FQNEAQ. There are 14 residues in the CDR3.

The chain joins TRBV7-8 to TRBJ1-5; D ambiguous. The source material was PBMCs from the stem cell graft donor, sampled from the stem cell graft. The receptor's source is a human donor who donated a stem cell graft to a child with acute myeloid leukemia. In DNA form, the CDR3 reads TGTGCCAGCAGCTTTGCAAACAGCAATCAGCCCCAGCATTTT. Its translation: CASSFANSNQPQHF.